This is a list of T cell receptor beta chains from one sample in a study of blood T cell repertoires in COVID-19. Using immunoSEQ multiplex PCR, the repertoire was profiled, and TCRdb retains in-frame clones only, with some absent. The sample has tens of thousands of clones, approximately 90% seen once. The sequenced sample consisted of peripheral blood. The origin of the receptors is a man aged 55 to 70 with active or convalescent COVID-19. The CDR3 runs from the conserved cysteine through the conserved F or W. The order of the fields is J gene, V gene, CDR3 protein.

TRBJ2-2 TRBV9 CASLTSGRLTGELFF
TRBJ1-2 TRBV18 CASSQDRSYGYTF
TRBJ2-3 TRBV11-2 CASRPGTGGPSTDTQYF
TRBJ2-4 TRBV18 CASSPLAGNPYLGKNIQYF
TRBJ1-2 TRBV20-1 CSASPGGGYTF
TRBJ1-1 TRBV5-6 CASSFWNSMNTEAFF
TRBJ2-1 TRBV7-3 CASSEPLTQGPTLLSSYNEQFF
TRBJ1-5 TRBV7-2 CASSSNRGSQHF
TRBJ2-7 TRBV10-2 CASSEGGSYEQYF
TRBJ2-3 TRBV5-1 CASLDREADTQYF